Below, 5 T cell receptor beta chains from the same sample are listed, as sequenced in a study of shared clonotypes between healthy human individuals. Assay used: immunoSEQ multiplex PCR; TCRdb lists only in-frame clones, some missing. The sample includes over a million clones, more than 95% of them seen just once. Sequencing was carried out using naive CD4+ T cells sorted from blood. Subset of the sample: CD45RA+ positively selected. The source is a man aged 30 to 39 in good health.

The chain joins TRBV7-2 to TRBJ1-2, with D possibly matching TRBD1 (6 bases). V was shortened by 5 bases and J by 4 bases, with 20 bases between the two germline ends. This CDR3 has 16 amino acids. The V gene's germline CDR1 is SGHTA and CDR2 FQGNSA. The CDR3 loop is CASSPEGVFGGYGYTF. CDR3 DNA sequence: TGTGCCAGCAGCCCAGAGGGGGTTTTTGGTGGCTATGGCTACACCTTC.

The chain uses TRBV5-6 and TRBJ2-7, with 7 bases matching TRBD2. The V gene's germline CDR1 is SGHDT and CDR2 YYEEEE. The length of the CDR3 is 14 residues. The V segment lost 4 bases and the J segment 3 bases; nucleotides outside the gene matches: 7. CDR3 DNA: TGTGCCAGCAGCGCCGGGAGGATTTACTACGAGCAGTACTTC. Its translation is CASSAGRIYYEQYF. Variable domain in full (rest from reference TRBV5-6 and TRBJ2-7): DAGVTQSPTHLIKTRGQQVTLRCSPKSGHDTVSWYQQALGQGPQFIFQYYEEEERQRGNFPDRFSGHQFPNYSSELNVNALLLGDSALYLCASSAGRIYYEQYFGPGTRLTVT.

The DNA of the CDR3 is TGTGCCAGCAGCGTAGGGTTAGCGGGAGTTGAGGAAGAGCAGTACTTC. This codes for CASSVGLAGVEEEQYF. The genes are TRBV9 and TRBJ2-7, with TRBD2 identical over 9 bases. Trimming at V came to 0 bases and at J to 7 bases, leaving 11 bases not matched to a gene. The CDR3 totals 16 residues. The germline V gene encodes CDR1 SGDLS and CDR2 YYNGEE.

CDR3 protein: CASVFDTPIAEAFF. The CDR3 DNA reads TGTGCCAGCGTATTCGACACTCCAATAGCTGAAGCTTTCTTT. V and J are TRBV2 and TRBJ1-1; D is ambiguous. Germline lookup yields CDR1 SNHLY and CDR2 FYNNEI. V was cut by 8 bases and J by 6 bases, with 19 bases left in between. CDR3 length: 14 amino acids.

This rearrangement joins TRBV28 to TRBJ1-5; D unresolved. CDR3 length: 12 residues. Trimming left V 6 bases short and J 6 bases short, with 9 bases between. The germline gives CDR1 MDHEN, CDR2 SYDVKM. CDR3 region: CASRPFGQPQHF. CDR3 coding DNA: TGTGCCAGCAGGCCCTTTGGTCAGCCCCAGCATTTT.